This entry features one T cell receptor beta chain sequence. CDR3 length: 15 residues. Germline values: CDR1 SEHNR, CDR2 FQNEAQ (reference sequence). V was pared by 1 base and J by 1 base, with 10 bases between. This entry belongs to a study of blood T cell repertoires in COVID-19. The assay was immunoSEQ multiplex PCR, and TCRdb's table has in-frame clones only and misses some. The sample lists 130,000 to 150,000 clones; roughly 80% were seen once. Sequenced input: peripheral blood. The V call is TRBV7-9, the J call TRBJ1-1, with D possibly being TRBD1 (5 bases). The clonotype comes from a woman aged 80 or over in a cohort sampled during active or convalescent COVID-19. In DNA, the CDR3 is TGTGCCAGCAGCTTAGAGGGACTTACGAACACTGAAGCTTTCTTT. It encodes CASSLEGLTNTEAFF.